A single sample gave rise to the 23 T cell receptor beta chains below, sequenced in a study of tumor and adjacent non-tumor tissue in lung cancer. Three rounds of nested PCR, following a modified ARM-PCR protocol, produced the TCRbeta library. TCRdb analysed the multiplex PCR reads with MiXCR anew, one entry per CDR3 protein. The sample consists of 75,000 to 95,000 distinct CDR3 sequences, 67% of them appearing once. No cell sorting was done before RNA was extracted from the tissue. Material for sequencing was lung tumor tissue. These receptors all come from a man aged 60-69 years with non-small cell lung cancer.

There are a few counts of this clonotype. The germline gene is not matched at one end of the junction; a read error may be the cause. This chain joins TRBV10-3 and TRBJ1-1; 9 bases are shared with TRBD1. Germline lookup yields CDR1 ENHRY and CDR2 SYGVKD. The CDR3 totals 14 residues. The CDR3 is CAISKSGTGSEAFF. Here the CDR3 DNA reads TGTGCCATCAGTAAGTCCGGGACAGGGAGTGAAGCTTTCTTT.

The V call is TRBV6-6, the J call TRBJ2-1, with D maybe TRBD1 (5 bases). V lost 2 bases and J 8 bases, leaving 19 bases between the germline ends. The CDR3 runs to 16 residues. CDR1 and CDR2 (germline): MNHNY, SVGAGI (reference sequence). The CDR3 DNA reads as TGTGCCAGCAGTTACCACATACAGGATCGTATAGATGAGCAGTTCTTC. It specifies CASSYHIQDRIDEQFF.

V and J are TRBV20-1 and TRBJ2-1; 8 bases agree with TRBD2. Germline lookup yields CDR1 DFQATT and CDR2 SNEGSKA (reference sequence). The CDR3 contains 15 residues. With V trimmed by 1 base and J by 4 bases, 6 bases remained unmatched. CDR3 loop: CSARGKAGDYNEQFF. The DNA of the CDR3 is TGCAGTGCTAGAGGGAAAGCGGGAGATTACAATGAGCAGTTCTTC.

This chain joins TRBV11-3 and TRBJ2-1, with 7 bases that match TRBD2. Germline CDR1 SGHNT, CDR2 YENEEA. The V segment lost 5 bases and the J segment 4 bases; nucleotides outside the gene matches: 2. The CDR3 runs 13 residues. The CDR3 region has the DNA TGTGCCAGCAGCCGGGGGGTATACAATGAGCAGTTCTTC. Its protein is CASSRGVYNEQFF.

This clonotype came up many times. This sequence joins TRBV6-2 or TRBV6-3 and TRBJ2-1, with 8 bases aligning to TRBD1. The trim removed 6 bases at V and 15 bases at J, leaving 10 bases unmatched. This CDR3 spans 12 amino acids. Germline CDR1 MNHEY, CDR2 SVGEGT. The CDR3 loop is CASSQTGTGLFF. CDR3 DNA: TGTGCCAGCAGCCAGACCGGGACAGGACTGTTCTTC.

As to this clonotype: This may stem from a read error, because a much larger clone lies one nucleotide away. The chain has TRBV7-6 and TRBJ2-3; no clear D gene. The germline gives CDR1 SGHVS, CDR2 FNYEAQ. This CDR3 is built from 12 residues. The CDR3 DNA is TGTGCCAGCAGCTTAGGCACAGATATGCAGTATTTT. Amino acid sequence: CASSLGTDMQYF.

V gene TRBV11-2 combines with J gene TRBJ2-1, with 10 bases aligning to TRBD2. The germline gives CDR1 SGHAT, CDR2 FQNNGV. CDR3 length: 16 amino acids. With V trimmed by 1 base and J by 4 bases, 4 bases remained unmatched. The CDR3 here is CASSLGAGGNYNEQFF. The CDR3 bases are TGTGCCAGCAGCTTAGGAGCGGGAGGGAATTACAATGAGCAGTTCTTC.

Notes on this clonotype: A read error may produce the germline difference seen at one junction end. The CDR3 loop is CASSITGQGYTVTQYF. The CDR3, as DNA: TGCGCCAGCAGCATCACCGGACAGGGTTACACAGTTACGCAGTATTTT. This chain uses TRBV4-1 with TRBJ2-3; 8 nucleotides agree with TRBD1. In germline, CDR1 is MGHRA, CDR2 YSYEKL. The CDR3 contains 16 residues.

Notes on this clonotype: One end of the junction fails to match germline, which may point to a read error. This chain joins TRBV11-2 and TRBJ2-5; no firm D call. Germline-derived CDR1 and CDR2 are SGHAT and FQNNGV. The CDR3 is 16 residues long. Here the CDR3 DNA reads TGTGCCAGCATCAAAACTCCACAGTCGGATCGCGAGACCAAGTACTTC. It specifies CASIKTPQSDRETKYF.

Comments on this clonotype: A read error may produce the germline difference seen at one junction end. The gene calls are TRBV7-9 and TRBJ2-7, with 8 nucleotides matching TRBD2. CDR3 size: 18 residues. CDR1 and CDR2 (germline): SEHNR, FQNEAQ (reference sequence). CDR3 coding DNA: TGTGCCAGCAGCCGCATTGGCACTAGCGGAGTCTCCTCCTACGAGCGGTACTTC. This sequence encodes CASSRIGTSGVSSYERYF.

CDR3 residues: CASSFPTGPGGTAELFF. The DNA of the CDR3 is TGTGCCAGCAGCTTCCCGACGGGTCCTGGGGGAACCGCGGAACTGTTTTTT. The J gene is TRBJ2-2, the V gene TRBV5-6, with D tentatively TRBD1 or TRBD2 (5 bases each). In germline, CDR1 is SGHDT, CDR2 YYEEEE. Deletions cut 2 bases from V and 14 bases from J, with 28 bases between. The CDR3 has 17 amino acids.

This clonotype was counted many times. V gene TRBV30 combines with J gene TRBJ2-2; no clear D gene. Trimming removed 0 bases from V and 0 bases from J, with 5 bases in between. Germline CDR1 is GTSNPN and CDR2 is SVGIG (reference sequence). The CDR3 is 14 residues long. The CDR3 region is CAWSVRANTGELFF. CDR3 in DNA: TGTGCCTGGAGTGTCAGAGCGAACACCGGGGAGCTGTTTTTT.

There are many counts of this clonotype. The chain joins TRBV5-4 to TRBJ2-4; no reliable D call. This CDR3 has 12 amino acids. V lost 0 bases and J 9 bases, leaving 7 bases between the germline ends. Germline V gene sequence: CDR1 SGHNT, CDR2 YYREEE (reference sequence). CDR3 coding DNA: TGTGCCAGCAGCTTGGATATTGGCATTCAGTACTTC. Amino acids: CASSLDIGIQYF.

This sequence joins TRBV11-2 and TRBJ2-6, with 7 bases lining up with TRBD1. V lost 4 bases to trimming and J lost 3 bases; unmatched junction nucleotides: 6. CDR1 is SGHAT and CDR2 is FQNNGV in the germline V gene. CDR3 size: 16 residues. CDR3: CASSSYRGGGANVLTF. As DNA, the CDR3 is TGTGCCAGCAGCTCCTACAGGGGCGGTGGGGCCAACGTCCTGACTTTC.

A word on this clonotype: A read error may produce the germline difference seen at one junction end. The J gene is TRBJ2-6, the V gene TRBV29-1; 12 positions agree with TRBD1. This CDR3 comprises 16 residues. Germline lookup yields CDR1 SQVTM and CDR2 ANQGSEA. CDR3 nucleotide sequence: TGCAGCGTTCCATCGGGACAGGGGGCTGGGGCCAACGTCCTTACTTTC. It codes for CSVPSGQGAGANVLTF.

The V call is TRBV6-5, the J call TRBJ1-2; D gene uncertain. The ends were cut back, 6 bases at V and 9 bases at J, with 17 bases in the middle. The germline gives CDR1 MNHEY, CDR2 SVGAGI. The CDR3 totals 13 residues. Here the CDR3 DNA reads TGTGCCAGCAGGGAAGGGCAGTCCGATAGCTACACCTTC. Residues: CASREGQSDSYTF.

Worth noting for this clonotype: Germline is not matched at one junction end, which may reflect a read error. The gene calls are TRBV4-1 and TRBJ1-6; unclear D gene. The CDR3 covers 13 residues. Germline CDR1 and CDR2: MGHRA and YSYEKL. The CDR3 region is CTSSPSLNSPIHF. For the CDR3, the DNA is TGCACCAGCAGCCCCTCGTTAAATTCACCCATCCACTTT.

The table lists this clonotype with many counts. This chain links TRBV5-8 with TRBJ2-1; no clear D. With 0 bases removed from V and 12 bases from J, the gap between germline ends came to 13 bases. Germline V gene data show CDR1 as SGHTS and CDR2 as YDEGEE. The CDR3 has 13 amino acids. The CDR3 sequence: CASSLAFRAGQFF. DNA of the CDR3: TGTGCCAGCAGCTTGGCCTTTAGGGCAGGGCAGTTCTTC.

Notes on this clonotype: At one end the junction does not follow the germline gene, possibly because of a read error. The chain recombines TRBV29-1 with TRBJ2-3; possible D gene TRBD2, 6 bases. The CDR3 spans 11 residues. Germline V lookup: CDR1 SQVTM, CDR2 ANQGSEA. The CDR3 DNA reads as TGCGGCGTTAGCGGCACAGATACGCATTATTTT. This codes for CGVSGTDTHYF.

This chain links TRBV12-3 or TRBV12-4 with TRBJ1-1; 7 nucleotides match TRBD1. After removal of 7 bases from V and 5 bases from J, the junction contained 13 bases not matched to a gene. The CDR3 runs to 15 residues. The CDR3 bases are TGTGCCAGCACGAACGACAGGGTCCAGGGAACTGAAGCTTTCTTT. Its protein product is CASTNDRVQGTEAFF.

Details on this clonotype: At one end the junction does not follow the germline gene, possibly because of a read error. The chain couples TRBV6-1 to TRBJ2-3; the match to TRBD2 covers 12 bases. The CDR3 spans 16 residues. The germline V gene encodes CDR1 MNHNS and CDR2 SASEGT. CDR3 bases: TGTGCCATCAGTGCTCAACTAGCGGGAGGCACAGATACGCACTATTTT. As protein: CAISAQLAGGTDTHYF.

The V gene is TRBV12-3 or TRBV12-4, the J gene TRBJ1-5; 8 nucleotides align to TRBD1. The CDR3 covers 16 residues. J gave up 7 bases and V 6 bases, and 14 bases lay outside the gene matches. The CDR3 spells CASSLSGQGNKQPQHF. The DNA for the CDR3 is TGTGCCAGCAGCTTATCCGGACAGGGAAACAAGCAGCCCCAGCATTTT.

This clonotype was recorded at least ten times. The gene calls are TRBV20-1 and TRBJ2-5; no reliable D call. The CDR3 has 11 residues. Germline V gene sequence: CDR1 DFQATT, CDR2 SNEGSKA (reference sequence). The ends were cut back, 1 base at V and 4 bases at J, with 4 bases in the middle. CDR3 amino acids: CSARGGETQYF. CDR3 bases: TGCAGTGCTAGAGGGGGAGAGACCCAGTACTTC.